The clone carrying this TCR beta chain was recorded once. Germline V CDR1 and CDR2: MNHNS, SASEGT. This CDR3 is 12 amino acids long. V lost 6 bases and J 4 bases, leaving 10 bases between the germline ends. RNA transcripts were the template for amplifying TCR beta CDR3 regions. The HTBI primer set was used in a first-round RT-PCR of the TCR CDR3. TCRdb reprocessed the multiplex PCR reads with MiXCR, giving one entry per CDR3 protein. Among roughly 550,000 distinct CDR3 sequences listed, 16% were seen once. These data are taken from a study of T cells in Graves' hyperthyroidism and ophthalmopathy. Orbital computed tomography, thyroid ultrasound, serum thyroxine and TRAb, and clinical symptoms together informed the diagnoses.

The sample was blood. This TCR derives from a woman aged 25 to 39 with Graves' ophthalmopathy. The chain has TRBV6-1 and TRBJ2-7; D perhaps matches TRBD2 (6 bases). The CDR3 region is CASSRGLYEQYF. CDR3 bases: TGTGCCAGCAGCCGGGGGTTGTACGAGCAGTACTTC.